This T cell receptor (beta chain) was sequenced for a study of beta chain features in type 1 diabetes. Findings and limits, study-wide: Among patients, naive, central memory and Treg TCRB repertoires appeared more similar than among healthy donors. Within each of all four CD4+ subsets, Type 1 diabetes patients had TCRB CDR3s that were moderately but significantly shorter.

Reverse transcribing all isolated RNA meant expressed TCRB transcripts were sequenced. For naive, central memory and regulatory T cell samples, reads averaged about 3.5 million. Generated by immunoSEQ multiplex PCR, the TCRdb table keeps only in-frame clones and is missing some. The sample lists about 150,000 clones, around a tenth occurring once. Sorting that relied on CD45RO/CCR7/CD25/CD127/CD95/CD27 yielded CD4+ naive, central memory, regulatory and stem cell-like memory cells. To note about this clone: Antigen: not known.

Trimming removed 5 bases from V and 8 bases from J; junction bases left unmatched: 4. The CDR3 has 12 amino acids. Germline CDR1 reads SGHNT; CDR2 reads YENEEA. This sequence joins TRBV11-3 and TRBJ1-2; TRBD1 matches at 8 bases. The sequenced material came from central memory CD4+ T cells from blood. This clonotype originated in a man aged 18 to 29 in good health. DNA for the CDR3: TGTGCCAGCAGCCGACAGGGGTACGGCTACACCTTC. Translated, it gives CASSRQGYGYTF.